This T cell receptor (beta chain) stems from a study of T cells in localized non-small cell lung cancer. The study, taken as a whole, reports: Patients showing higher blood T cell density tended to see longer overall survival. Uninvolved adjacent lung showed the highest T cell clonality, exceeding tumor.

Regarding this clone: The antigen is unknown.

Profiling relied on immunoSEQ multiplex PCR, and the TCRdb table lists in-frame clones only, not all of them. The data contain approximately 41,000 clones, 91% of them singletons. The germline gives CDR1 SNHLY, CDR2 FYNNEI. The CDR3 runs 14 residues. Trimming took off 3 bases at V and 2 bases at J, with 10 bases between the two ends. The sample here was PBMCs, taken before any cancer treatment. The chain combines TRBV2 with TRBJ2-5; D is unclear. The receptor comes from a woman aged 40 to 75 with stage II lung adenocarcinoma. CDR3 sequence (DNA): TGTGCCAGCAGTGAGAGGCAGGCTCAAGAGACCCAGTACTTC. Encoded protein: CASSERQAQETQYF. Full variable domain (rest looked up from reference TRBV2 and TRBJ2-5): EPEVTQTPSHQVTQMGQEVILRCVPISNHLYFYWYRQILGQKVEFLVSFYNNEISEKSEIFDDQFSVERPDGSNFTLKIRSTKLEDSAMYFCASSERQAQETQYFGPGTRLLVL.